This entry lists 27 T cell receptor beta chains sequenced from one sample in a study of shared clonotypes between healthy human individuals (dated by TCRdb to 2020 to 2021). CD8 naive samples were obtained by positive selection for CCR7 among CD45RO-negative cells, yielding a CD45RA+CCR7+ population from which TemRA cells were excluded. Libraries came from the immunoSEQ multiplex PCR assay. TCRdb mirrors the immuneACCESS table, restricted to in-frame sequences. Some clones are absent from its copies; in checked studies, under half trace to an unresolved V gene, and the reason for the others is unknown. Present in this sample are around 2,100,000 clones, approximately 94% of which were seen just once. The ten largest clones take up 0.9% to 1.5% of the sample. Sequencing was done on a sample of naive CD8+ T cells sorted from blood. Read against the paper, the sample's cell subset or site label means: CD45RA+CCR7+. The receptors stem from a young man in good health.

This clone showed up just once. The rearrangement joins TRBV11-1 to TRBJ2-1; 8 nucleotides align to TRBD1. J lost 8 bases, V lost 4 bases, and 10 bases had no gene match. In germline, CDR1 is SGHAT, CDR2 FQDESV (reference sequence). This CDR3 is 15 amino acids long. The CDR3 is CASSYLVAGGDEQFF. CDR3 coding DNA: TGTGCCAGCAGCTACCTCGTGGCAGGGGGCGATGAGCAGTTCTTC.

This clone occurred once. The chain joins TRBV28 to TRBJ1-5; 10 bases are a match to TRBD1. CDR3 length: 18 residues. The germline V gene has CDR1 MDHEN and CDR2 SYDVKM. V lost 3 bases and J lost 0; bases outside the gene matches: 8. For the CDR3, the DNA is TGTGCCAGCAGTTTCAGGACAGGGGGATTCTATAGCAATCAGCCCCAGCATTTT. Amino acid sequence: CASSFRTGGFYSNQPQHF.

Details on this clone: Within the sample, other DNA sequences also encode this same CDR3. This chain uses TRBV9 with TRBJ2-7; 8 bases match TRBD1. The germline gives CDR1 SGDLS, CDR2 YYNGEE. This CDR3 contains 14 residues. Trimming took 0 bases from V and 5 from J; bases not matched to a gene: 4. CDR3 DNA: TGTGCCAGCAGCGTAGGGCAGGGGGCGGACGAGCAGTACTTC. Its protein product is CASSVGQGADEQYF. The entire variable domain, with the rest obtained from reference TRBV9 and TRBJ2-7, is as follows: DSGVTQTPKHLITATGQRVTLRCSPRSGDLSVYWYQQSLDQGLQFLIQYYNGEERAKGNILERFSAQQFPDLHSELNLSSLELGDSALYFCASSVGQGADEQYFGPGTRLTVT.

V usage is TRBV7-9 and J usage is TRBJ2-7; 12 bases line up with TRBD1. J was trimmed by 5 bases and V by 1 base; bases with no gene match: 3. The CDR3 is 15 residues long. Germline V CDR1 and CDR2: SEHNR, FQNEAQ (reference sequence). The CDR3 DNA reads TGTGCCAGCAGCTTAGAGGGACAGGGGGCTGACGAGCAGTACTTC. The encoded protein is CASSLEGQGADEQYF.

The chain carries TRBV30 and TRBJ2-7; 7 bases line up with TRBD1. The CDR3 totals 17 residues. With 0 bases clipped from V and 0 bases from J, the junction kept 11 bases outside the gene matches. Germline CDR1 GTSNPN, CDR2 SVGIG (reference sequence). CDR3: CAWSVLGTGVPSYEQYF. DNA for the CDR3: TGTGCCTGGAGTGTACTCGGAACAGGGGTCCCCTCCTACGAGCAGTACTTC.

The chain employs TRBV2 and TRBJ2-3; D is possibly TRBD1 or TRBD2 (6 bases each). V gave up 3 bases and J gave up 0 bases, with 16 bases separating them. Germline CDR1 reads SNHLY; CDR2 reads FYNNEI. This CDR3 contains 17 residues. The CDR3 reads CASSDLWGASSTDTQYF. The DNA for the CDR3 is TGTGCCAGCAGTGACCTTTGGGGGGCCTCTAGCACAGATACGCAGTATTTT.

This chain links TRBV5-6 with TRBJ2-1; D remains ambiguous. CDR1 and CDR2 (germline): SGHDT, YYEEEE. Deletions cut 2 bases from V and 10 bases from J, with 7 bases between. The CDR3 contains 11 residues. CDR3 in DNA: TGTGCCAGCAGCTTTGGCCAGGAGCAGTTCTTC. It translates to CASSFGQEQFF.

V gene TRBV27 combines with J gene TRBJ1-6; tentatively, D is TRBD1 (6 bases). Per germline, CDR1 MNHEY and CDR2 SMNVEV (reference sequence). The germline V and J ends were trimmed by 0 bases and 17 bases, with 17 bases remaining between them. CDR3 length: 14 residues. CDR3 sequence: CASSLSFGAGHFHF. The CDR3 DNA follows: TGTGCCAGCAGTTTATCGTTTGGGGCGGGACACTTCCACTTT.

This chain links TRBV7-9 with TRBJ2-2, with a weak D call TRBD1 (6 bases). Looked up from germline, CDR1 is SEHNR and CDR2 is FQNEAQ (reference sequence). V lost 5 bases, J lost 3 bases, and 16 bases lay in between. This CDR3 comprises 16 residues. CDR3 in DNA: TGTGCCAGCAGCACTGGACACAGGGTTGACACCGGGGAGCTGTTTTTT. Translated: CASSTGHRVDTGELFF.

Notes on this clone: This CDR3 is also generated by other DNA sequences in the sample. The V gene is TRBV4-1, the J gene TRBJ1-3; D unclear. The CDR3 has 13 amino acids. Trimming left V 1 base short and J 0 bases short, with 1 base between. Germline V gene sequence: CDR1 MGHRA, CDR2 YSYEKL. CDR3 nucleotides: TGCGCCAGCAGCCAAGGCTCTGGAAACACCATATATTTT. This translates into CASSQGSGNTIYF.

J is TRBJ2-7 and V is TRBV28, with D possibly matching TRBD2 (6 bases). Trimming removed 8 bases from V and 9 bases from J, with 20 bases in between. The length of the CDR3 is 13 residues. Germline lookup yields CDR1 MDHEN and CDR2 SYDVKM. The DNA for the CDR3 is TGTGCCAGCGCCGGGCAGTCCCTCGGGAGGCAGTACTTC. It yields the protein CASAGQSLGRQYF.

The rearrangement links TRBV7-9 to TRBJ1-2; 9 bases are a match to TRBD1. CDR3 length: 15 residues. Losses at the gene ends were 5 bases for V and 4 bases for J; bases not matched to a gene: 8. CDR1 and CDR2 from the germline V gene are SEHNR and FQNEAQ (reference sequence). CDR3 sequence (DNA): TGTGCCAGCAGCCAGGAGGGACAGGGTCTCTATGGCTACACCTTC. Amino acid sequence: CASSQEGQGLYGYTF.

V and J are TRBV4-3 and TRBJ1-5; 7 nucleotides align to TRBD1. V trimming: 8 bases; J trimming: 8 bases; junction bases outside the gene matches: 18. The CDR3 is 16 residues long. In germline, CDR1 is LGHNA, CDR2 YSLEER. The DNA for the CDR3 is TGCGCCAGCGACAGACAGGGTTGGGTTGTGGAGAAGCCCCAGCATTTT. Residues: CASDRQGWVVEKPQHF.

With regard to this clone: The same CDR3 can be traced to other DNA sequences in this sample. The CDR3 is CASSLVGANTEAFF. The CDR3 DNA reads TGTGCCAGCAGTTTGGTAGGAGCGAACACTGAAGCTTTCTTT. The chain couples TRBV27 to TRBJ1-1; D is unresolved. Germline V CDR1 and CDR2: MNHEY, SMNVEV (reference sequence). The CDR3 is made up of 14 amino acids. The V end was cut by 3 bases, the J end by 1 base, with 9 bases between.

The chain links TRBV5-4 to TRBJ2-5, with 12 bases fitting TRBD2. The CDR3 sequence is 14 residues long. Germline V gene lookup returns CDR1 SGHNT and CDR2 YYREEE (reference sequence). V gave up 4 bases and J gave up 5 bases; unmatched junction bases: 3. In nucleotides, the CDR3 is TGTGCCAGCAGCGATGGGACTAGCGGGGAGACCCAGTACTTC. Translating it yields CASSDGTSGETQYF.

The V and J genes are TRBV20-1 and TRBJ1-2; D might be TRBD1 (5 bases). V was pared by 4 bases and J by 8 bases, with 8 bases between. This CDR3 spans 10 amino acids. The germline gives CDR1 DFQATT, CDR2 SNEGSKA (reference sequence). In DNA form, the CDR3 reads TGCAGTGCTACTGGGACCGGCTACACCTTC. It is translated as CSATGTGYTF.

Of note for this clone: The sample holds other DNA sequences that translate to the same CDR3. The chain carries TRBV27 and TRBJ2-1; 9 nucleotides match TRBD2. The V and J ends lost 2 bases and 4 bases, in that order; junction bases with no gene match: 3. The CDR3 length is 15 residues. In germline, CDR1 is MNHEY, CDR2 SMNVEV (reference sequence). The CDR3 coding sequence is TGTGCCAGCAGTTTAGGCGGGAGGGGGTACAATGAGCAGTTCTTC. It codes for CASSLGGRGYNEQFF.

This chain links TRBV13 with TRBJ2-3, with 10 nucleotides matching TRBD2. The CDR3 is 17 amino acids. The ends lost 4 bases at V and 6 bases at J; junction bases unmatched: 13. Germline CDR1 is PRHDT and CDR2 is FYEKMQ (reference sequence). The CDR3 sequence is CASSSTRLAGNGDTQYF. DNA of the CDR3: TGTGCCAGCAGCTCAACGCGACTAGCGGGTAATGGTGATACGCAGTATTTT.

V gene TRBV30 combines with J gene TRBJ2-5, with a possible D match to TRBD1 (6 bases). This CDR3 region has 11 residues. CDR1 and CDR2 (germline): GTSNPN, SVGIG (reference sequence). V shed 4 bases and J shed 3 bases, with 6 bases lying between them. Here the CDR3 reads CAWNREETQYF. DNA of the CDR3: TGTGCCTGGAACAGGGAAGAGACCCAGTACTTC.

This clone was picked up one time. The genes are TRBV4-3 and TRBJ2-5; D might be TRBD2 (6 bases). CDR1 is LGHNA and CDR2 is YSLEER in the germline V gene. The CDR3 is 14 amino acids. V lost 4 bases to trimming and J lost 2 bases, with 11 bases between them. CDR3 DNA: TGCGCCAGCAGCCTTGGACTACCACAAGAGACCCAGTACTTC. Amino acid sequence: CASSLGLPQETQYF.

This chain uses TRBV9 with TRBJ2-3, with 7 bases aligning to TRBD1. Germline CDR1 and CDR2: SGDLS and YYNGEE. This CDR3 has 18 residues. V was pared by 4 bases and J by 4 bases, with 18 bases of the junction left unmatched. CDR3 nucleotides: TGTGCCAGCAGCCCCCAGGGGACAGAGTCTTCGCGGGCAGATACGCAGTATTTT. It codes for CASSPQGTESSRADTQYF.

This clone was observed a handful of times. The rearrangement joins TRBV5-5 to TRBJ1-1; the D is unclear. V shed 3 bases and J shed 8 bases, with 11 bases lying between them. Germline V gene sequence: CDR1 SGHKS, CDR2 YYEKEE (reference sequence). The CDR3 is made up of 12 amino acids. The CDR3 loop is CASSYWWEEAFF. The CDR3 DNA is TGTGCCAGCAGCTATTGGTGGGAGGAAGCTTTCTTT.

The chain employs TRBV28 and TRBJ1-2, with a weak D call TRBD1 (5 bases). Between the trimmed V and J ends, which lost 2 bases and 4 bases, there was a span of 14 bases. Germline CDR1 and CDR2: MDHEN and SYDVKM. The CDR3 loop spans 15 amino acids. This chain's CDR3 is CASSLASGIGYGYTF. In nucleotides, the CDR3 is TGTGCCAGCAGTTTAGCGTCAGGGATCGGCTATGGCTACACCTTC.

Comments on this clone: Within the sample, other DNA sequences also encode this same CDR3. The chain is built from TRBV9 and TRBJ2-3; D is undetermined. V was pared by 0 bases and J by 2 bases, with 4 bases between. Germline V gene data show CDR1 as SGDLS and CDR2 as YYNGEE. The CDR3 consists of 13 residues. CDR3 in DNA: TGTGCCAGCAGCGTAGTGTCCACAGATACGCAGTATTTT. Protein sequence: CASSVVSTDTQYF.

The chain is built from TRBV15 and TRBJ2-1, with 7 positions matching TRBD2. Germline V gives CDR1 LNHNV, CDR2 YYDKDF (reference sequence). The V segment lost 2 bases and the J segment 5 bases; nucleotides outside the gene matches: 9. The CDR3 is made up of 16 amino acids. In DNA, the CDR3 is TGTGCCACCAGCAGAAATCCGGGACTACCGGACAATGAGCAGTTCTTC. Translating gives CATSRNPGLPDNEQFF.

The rearrangement joins TRBV4-3 to TRBJ2-7; D perhaps matches TRBD2 (6 bases). V lost 1 base and J lost 3, with 10 bases in between. The germline CDR1 and CDR2 sequences are LGHNA and YSLEER. The CDR3 contains 14 residues. CDR3 region: CASSQGGSGYEQYF. CDR3 nucleotide sequence: TGCGCCAGCAGCCAAGGTGGTAGCGGCTACGAGCAGTACTTC.

The chain uses TRBV6-1 and TRBJ2-1; a weak D match, TRBD2 (6 bases). V lost 1 base and J lost 3, with 16 bases in between. The CDR3 has 17 residues. Germline lookup yields CDR1 MNHNS and CDR2 SASEGT. The CDR3 region has the DNA TGTGCCAGCAGTGAAGTCTCGTCTAGCGAGTACTACAATGAGCAGTTCTTC. Protein product: CASSEVSSSEYYNEQFF.